This passage covers 22 T cell receptor beta chains from one sample sequenced in a study of OX40 agonist ivuxolimab in advanced cancers. Profiling relied on immunoSEQ multiplex PCR, and the TCRdb table lists in-frame clones only, not all of them. The sample holds roughly 45,000 clones; about 80% are singletons and the top ten take around 16%. Sequenced material: CD4+ or CD8+ T cells sorted from blood, taken in a trial of the OX40 agonist ivuxolimab. These receptors all come from an adult with an advanced solid tumor such as melanoma, head and neck, liver or kidney cancer.

The rearrangement links TRBV6-5 to TRBJ1-4, with no clear D. The length of the CDR3 is 12 residues. The V and J ends lost 7 bases and 5 bases respectively, with 8 bases between them. CDR1 and CDR2 from the germline V gene are MNHEY and SVGAGI. The DNA of the CDR3 is TGTGCCAGCACGGACGGAAATGAAAAACTGTTTTTT. Protein product: CASTDGNEKLFF.

The chain recombines TRBV11-3 with TRBJ2-3; a weak D match, TRBD2 (7 bases). From germline, CDR1 is SGHNT and CDR2 YENEEA. Trimming pared 4 bases from V and 6 bases from J, leaving 23 bases between. This CDR3 region has 17 residues. CDR3 nucleotides: TGTGCCAGCAGCTCCGGCCAATGGCGGGGGCCATGGGATACGCAGTATTTT. Protein product: CASSSGQWRGPWDTQYF.

The V and J genes are TRBV7-9 and TRBJ2-1; maybe TRBD2 (7 bases). V was cut by 2 bases and J by 8 bases, with 19 bases left in between. Germline CDR1 SEHNR, CDR2 FQNEAQ (reference sequence). CDR3 length: 16 amino acids. CDR3 DNA: TGTGCCAGCAGCTTAAGCGGGACCCATAAGGGGGATGAGCAGTTCTTC. Translating it yields CASSLSGTHKGDEQFF.

This CDR3 reads CASSVGGGVPHNEQFF. The CDR3, as DNA: TGTGCCAGCAGCGTAGGGGGAGGGGTGCCCCACAATGAGCAGTTCTTC. The V gene is TRBV9, the J gene TRBJ2-1, with 7 bases lining up with TRBD2. V was pared by 0 bases and J by 5 bases, with 8 bases of the junction left unmatched. Germline values: CDR1 SGDLS, CDR2 YYNGEE. The CDR3 consists of 16 residues.

The chain carries TRBV4-2 and TRBJ2-7; 7 bases line up with TRBD2. V lost 3 bases to trimming and J lost 3 bases; unmatched junction nucleotides: 8. The germline CDR1 and CDR2 sequences are LGHNA and YNFKEQ. The CDR3 loop spans 15 amino acids. The chain's CDR3 is CASSHPSGTYYEQYF. The CDR3 DNA follows: TGTGCCAGCAGCCACCCTAGCGGTACTTACTACGAGCAGTACTTC.

The CDR3 DNA reads as TGTGCCAGCAGCTTAGATGGGACGGACAGCCCGAACACTGAAGCTTTCTTT. It codes for CASSLDGTDSPNTEAFF. The chain is built from TRBV13 and TRBJ1-1; D perhaps matches TRBD1 (6 bases). This CDR3 region has 17 residues. V lost 1 base, J lost 1 base, and 16 bases lay in between. CDR1 and CDR2 (germline): PRHDT, FYEKMQ (reference sequence).

The chain links TRBV7-2 to TRBJ1-1; D remains unclear. V was pared by 5 bases and J by 1 base, with 17 bases between. Germline V gene lookup returns CDR1 SGHTA and CDR2 FQGNSA. The CDR3 loop spans 16 amino acids. In nucleotides, the CDR3 is TGTGCCAGCAGCCTTCCGTGGGTGCTCCAGAACACTGAAGCTTTCTTT. Translating it yields CASSLPWVLQNTEAFF.

In regard to this clone: Other nucleotide sequences in the sample specify the same CDR3. The chain carries TRBV6-1 and TRBJ1-2; 9 nucleotides align to TRBD1. CDR1 MNHNS and CDR2 SASEGT come from the germline V gene. CDR3 length equals 15 residues. The ends lost 6 bases at V and 0 bases at J; junction bases unmatched: 5. For the CDR3, the DNA is TGTGCCAGCAGGGTGGGACAGGGACCTAACTATGGCTACACCTTC. This translates into CASRVGQGPNYGYTF.

The chain couples TRBV6-5 to TRBJ2-3, with TRBD2 matching over 10 bases. Germline loops: CDR1 MNHEY, CDR2 SVGAGI. The trim removed 0 bases at V and 2 bases at J, leaving 2 bases unmatched. This CDR3 has 16 amino acids. CDR3 bases: TGTGCCAGCAGTTACTCCCTAGCGGGGGACACAGATACGCAGTATTTT. It is translated as CASSYSLAGDTDTQYF.

The chain recombines TRBV6-5 with TRBJ2-3; D is unresolved. The CDR3 totals 13 residues. Germline V lookup: CDR1 MNHEY, CDR2 SVGAGI. Trimming stripped 7 bases from V and 6 bases from J, with 14 bases between. CDR3 DNA sequence: TGTGCCAGCACCCCCCCACTCGGGGATACGCAGTATTTT. It yields the protein CASTPPLGDTQYF.

This clone has a single count. This rearrangement joins TRBV4-2 to TRBJ1-1, with D maybe TRBD1 (6 bases). This CDR3 spans 16 amino acids. Germline V gene data show CDR1 as LGHNA and CDR2 as YNFKEQ. V lost 2 bases and J lost 4, with 17 bases in between. The CDR3 here is CASSQNYRTAFTEAFF. In nucleotides, the CDR3 is TGTGCCAGCAGCCAAAATTACAGGACAGCATTCACTGAAGCTTTCTTT.

The chain has TRBV28 and TRBJ2-2; the match to TRBD2 covers 7 bases. The germline V gene has CDR1 MDHEN and CDR2 SYDVKM. The CDR3 runs 15 residues. The ends lost 3 bases at V and 6 bases at J; junction bases unmatched: 7. The CDR3 reads CASSLDRGVAGELFF. CDR3 DNA sequence: TGTGCCAGCAGTTTGGATCGGGGGGTTGCCGGGGAGCTGTTTTTT.

The gene calls are TRBV2 and TRBJ2-1; 7 bases are a match to TRBD1. The V gene's germline CDR1 is SNHLY and CDR2 FYNNEI. V dropped 10 bases and J dropped 5; count of bases not matched to a gene: 14. The CDR3 loop spans 15 amino acids. CDR3 in amino acids: CATLGLQGLNNEQFF. The CDR3 bases are TGTGCCACCCTGGGGCTACAGGGGCTTAACAATGAGCAGTTCTTC.

The chain combines TRBV14 with TRBJ2-7; D gene unclear. The CDR3 runs 13 residues. Looked up from germline, CDR1 is SGHDN and CDR2 is FVKESK. The V end was cut by 0 bases, the J end by 2 bases, with 5 bases between. DNA of the CDR3: TGTGCCAGCAGCCAAGACATAACCTACGAGCAGTACTTC. This codes for CASSQDITYEQYF.

The chain has TRBV11-2 and TRBJ1-2; D gene uncertain. The length of the CDR3 is 14 residues. Germline V gene lookup returns CDR1 SGHAT and CDR2 FQNNGV. The ends were cut back, 1 base at V and 10 bases at J, with 16 bases in the middle. CDR3 protein: CASSLVTASSPYTF. CDR3 DNA: TGTGCCAGCAGCTTAGTGACGGCTTCTAGCCCCTACACCTTC. Looking up the rest from reference TRBV11-2 and TRBJ1-2 gives the full variable domain: EAGVAQSPRYKIIEKRQSVAFWCNPISGHATLYWYQQILGQGPKLLIQFQNNGVVDDSQLPKDRFSAERLKGVDSTLKIQPAKLEDSAVYLCASSLVTASSPYTFGSGTRLTVV.

The chain has TRBV28 and TRBJ2-2, with TRBD2 matching 13 bases. The V gene's germline CDR1 is MDHEN and CDR2 SYDVKM. V lost 1 base and J lost 4; bases outside the gene matches: 6. The CDR3 extends over 18 amino acids. This CDR3 is CASSLYGLAGAGTGELFF. CDR3 nucleotide sequence: TGTGCCAGCAGTTTATATGGACTAGCGGGAGCGGGCACCGGGGAGCTGTTTTTT. The variable domain in full, with the rest retrieved from reference TRBV28 and TRBJ2-2, is DVKVTQSSRYLVKRTGEKVFLECVQDMDHENMFWYRQDPGLGLRLIYFSYDVKMKEKGDIPEGYSVSREKKERFSLILESASTNQTSMYLCASSLYGLAGAGTGELFFGEGSRLTVL.

V is TRBV7-6 and J is TRBJ2-1; 10 nucleotides align to TRBD2. Germline loops: CDR1 SGHVS, CDR2 FNYEAQ. This CDR3 spans 16 amino acids. V gave up 3 bases and J gave up 4 bases; unmatched junction bases: 6. CDR3 residues: CASSLPASGSYNEQFF. The CDR3 bases are TGTGCCAGCAGCTTGCCGGCTAGCGGGAGTTACAATGAGCAGTTCTTC.

The chain combines TRBV9 with TRBJ2-3; D is ambiguous. CDR1 is SGDLS and CDR2 is YYNGEE in the germline V gene. CDR3 length: 13 residues. V lost 4 bases to trimming and J lost 3 bases, with 9 bases between them. The CDR3 DNA reads TGTGCCAGCAGCCACCCTCGGACAGATACGCAGTATTTT. Amino acids: CASSHPRTDTQYF.

Here the CDR3 DNA reads TGTGCCAGTAGTATCACTAGCGGGGGGTTCTACGAGCAGTACTTC. It yields the protein CASSITSGGFYEQYF. The chain couples TRBV19 to TRBJ2-7; 12 nucleotides match TRBD2. The ends lost 3 bases at V and 3 bases at J; junction bases unmatched: 3. Germline values: CDR1 LNHDA, CDR2 SQIVND (reference sequence). This CDR3 is 15 amino acids long.

This clone was found a few times. The genes are TRBV7-2 and TRBJ2-7, with D hard to call. Germline CDR1 reads SGHTA; CDR2 reads FQGNSA. This CDR3 has 14 residues. V gave up 5 bases and J gave up 0 bases, with 11 bases separating them. The CDR3 DNA is TGTGCCAGCAGCAGTTTTGGGTTCTCCTACGAGCAGTACTTC. Translation gives CASSSFGFSYEQYF.

In this sample, this clone turned up once. The V gene is TRBV20-1, the J gene TRBJ2-1; D is unresolved. This CDR3 has 11 residues. The ends were cut back, 1 base at V and 7 bases at J, with 5 bases in the middle. The V gene's germline CDR1 is DFQATT and CDR2 SNEGSKA (reference sequence). In DNA form, the CDR3 reads TGCAGTGCTAGAGTGAGGAATGAGCAGTTCTTC. This sequence encodes CSARVRNEQFF.

The V and J genes are TRBV4-3 and TRBJ2-2, with D possibly being TRBD1 (6 bases). V was trimmed by 0 bases and J by 1 base, leaving 9 bases between them. This CDR3 contains 16 residues. Germline CDR1 LGHNA, CDR2 YSLEER. The CDR3 coding sequence is TGCGCCAGCAGCCAAGACAGGGGTGGGAACACCGGGGAGCTGTTTTTT. As protein: CASSQDRGGNTGELFF.